The T cell receptor beta chain under discussion was sequenced for a study of shared clonotypes between healthy human individuals. At the level of the study: Samples came from two female and three male donors aged 18 to 49. Every donor yielded three CD4 naive, three CD4 memory, two CD8 naive and one CD8 memory plate. Study-level results: Naive CD4 clonotypes overlapped across a handful of donors at about 5%.

Using immunoSEQ multiplex PCR, the repertoire was profiled, and TCRdb retains in-frame clones only, with some absent. The sample lists 950,000 to 1,200,000 clones, approximately 80% occurring once. The germline gives CDR1 MNHNY, CDR2 SVGAGI (reference sequence). V was pared by 6 bases and J by 7 bases, with 12 bases between. This CDR3 region has 12 residues. To note about this clone: The antigen is undetermined.

Adults of Caucasian background living in Nashville, Tennessee made up all donors. The TCR originated in a man younger than 30 in good health. Some clones in this sample may be carry-over from other donors' samples. The chain couples TRBV6-6 to TRBJ1-1; no clear D. Sequencing was carried out using memory CD4+ T cells from PBMCs. Subset meaning: CD45RA-negative fraction. CDR3 loop: CASRVSQVEAFF. Written as DNA, the CDR3 is TGTGCCAGCAGAGTCTCCCAGGTTGAAGCTTTCTTT.